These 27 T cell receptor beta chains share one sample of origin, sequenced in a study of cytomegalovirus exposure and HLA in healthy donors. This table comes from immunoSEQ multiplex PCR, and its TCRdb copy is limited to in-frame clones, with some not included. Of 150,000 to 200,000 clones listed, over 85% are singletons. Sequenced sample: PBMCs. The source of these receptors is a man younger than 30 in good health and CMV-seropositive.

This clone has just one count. DNA for the CDR3: TGTGCCAGCGGAACGGGAGGGGGGAGCTCCTACAATGAGCAGTTCTTC. Amino acid sequence: CASGTGGGSSYNEQFF. The chain has TRBV28 and TRBJ2-1; 8 nucleotides agree with TRBD2. J gave up 0 bases and V 8 bases, and 9 bases lay outside the gene matches. Germline V gene lookup returns CDR1 MDHEN and CDR2 SYDVKM. The CDR3 runs 16 residues.

The CDR3, as DNA: TGTGCCAGCAGGGGGAGCTCTGGGGCCAACGTCCTGACTTTC. Protein product: CASRGSSGANVLTF. The chain couples TRBV6-6 to TRBJ2-6, with D possibly matching TRBD2 (5 bases). Germline V gene lookup returns CDR1 MNHNY and CDR2 SVGAGI (reference sequence). V shed 6 bases and J shed 0 bases, with 6 bases lying between them. The CDR3 totals 14 residues.

The CDR3 loop reads CASSARAQGNTGELFF. The CDR3 nucleotides read TGTGCCAGCAGCGCCCGAGCCCAGGGGAACACCGGGGAGCTGTTTTTT. This chain connects TRBV9 to TRBJ2-2, with D perhaps TRBD1 (5 bases). Germline V gene lookup returns CDR1 SGDLS and CDR2 YYNGEE. The CDR3 runs 16 residues. Trimming shortened V by 3 bases and J by 1 base, and 13 bases separated the two germline ends. The full variable domain, in which reference TRBV9 and TRBJ2-2 provide the parts outside the CDR3, is DSGVTQTPKHLITATGQRVTLRCSPRSGDLSVYWYQQSLDQGLQFLIQYYNGEERAKGNILERFSAQQFPDLHSELNLSSLELGDSALYFCASSARAQGNTGELFFGEGSRLTVL.

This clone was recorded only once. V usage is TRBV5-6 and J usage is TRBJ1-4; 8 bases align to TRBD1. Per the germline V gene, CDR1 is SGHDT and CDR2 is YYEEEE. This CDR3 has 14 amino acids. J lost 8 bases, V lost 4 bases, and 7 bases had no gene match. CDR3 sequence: CASSEQGVREKLFF. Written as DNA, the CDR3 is TGTGCCAGCAGCGAACAGGGGGTTCGCGAAAAACTGTTTTTT.

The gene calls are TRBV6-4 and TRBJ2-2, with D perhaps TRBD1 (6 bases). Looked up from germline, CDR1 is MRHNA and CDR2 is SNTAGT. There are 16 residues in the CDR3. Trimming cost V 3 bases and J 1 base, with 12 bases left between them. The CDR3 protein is CASSESPDRNTGELFF. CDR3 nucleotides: TGTGCCAGCAGTGAATCCCCGGACAGGAACACCGGGGAGCTGTTTTTT.

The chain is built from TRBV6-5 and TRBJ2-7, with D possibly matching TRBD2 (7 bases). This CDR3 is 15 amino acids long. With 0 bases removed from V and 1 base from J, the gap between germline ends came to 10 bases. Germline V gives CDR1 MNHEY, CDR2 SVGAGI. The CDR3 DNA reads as TGTGCCAGCAGTTACTCGAGGGGGGGTTCCTACGAGCAGTACTTC. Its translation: CASSYSRGGSYEQYF.

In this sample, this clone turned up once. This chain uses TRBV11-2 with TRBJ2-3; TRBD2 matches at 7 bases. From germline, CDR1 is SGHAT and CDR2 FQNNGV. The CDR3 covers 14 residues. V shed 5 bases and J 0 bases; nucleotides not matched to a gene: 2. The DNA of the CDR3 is TGTGCCAGCAGCCTACTAGCGAGCACAGATACGCAGTATTTT. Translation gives CASSLLASTDTQYF. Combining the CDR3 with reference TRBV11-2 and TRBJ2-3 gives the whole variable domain EAGVAQSPRYKIIEKRQSVAFWCNPISGHATLYWYQQILGQGPKLLIQFQNNGVVDDSQLPKDRFSAERLKGVDSTLKIQPAKLEDSAVYLCASSLLASTDTQYFGPGTRLTVL.

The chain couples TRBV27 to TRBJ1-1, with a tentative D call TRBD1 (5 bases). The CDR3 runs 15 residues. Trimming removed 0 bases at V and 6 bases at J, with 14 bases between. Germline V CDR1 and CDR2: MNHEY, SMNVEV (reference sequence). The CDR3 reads CASSLSQGFVAEAFF. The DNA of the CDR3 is TGTGCCAGCAGTTTATCGCAGGGTTTCGTCGCTGAAGCTTTCTTT.

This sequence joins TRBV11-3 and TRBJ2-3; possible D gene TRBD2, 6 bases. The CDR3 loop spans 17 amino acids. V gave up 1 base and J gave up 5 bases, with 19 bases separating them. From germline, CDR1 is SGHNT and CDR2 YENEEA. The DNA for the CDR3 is TGTGCCAGCAGCTTAGCACCGGAGGGCCTATCGGGAGATACGCAGTATTTT. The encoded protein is CASSLAPEGLSGDTQYF.

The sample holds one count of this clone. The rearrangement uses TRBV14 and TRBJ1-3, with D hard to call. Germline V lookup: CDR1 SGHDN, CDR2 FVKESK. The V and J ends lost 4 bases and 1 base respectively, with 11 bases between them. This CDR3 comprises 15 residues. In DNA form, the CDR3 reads TGTGCCAGCAGCCCTCTTTCCGGGTCTGGAAACACCATATATTTT. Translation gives CASSPLSGSGNTIYF.

The CDR3, as DNA: TGTGCCAGCAGCCTAGACCAGAATCCGACAGGTCCCTATGGCTACACCTTC. It is translated as CASSLDQNPTGPYGYTF. The chain links TRBV5-4 to TRBJ1-2, with D possibly TRBD1 on 6 matching bases. V lost 4 bases to trimming and J lost 4 bases, with 23 bases between them. The germline V gene has CDR1 SGHNT and CDR2 YYREEE (reference sequence). CDR3 size: 17 residues.

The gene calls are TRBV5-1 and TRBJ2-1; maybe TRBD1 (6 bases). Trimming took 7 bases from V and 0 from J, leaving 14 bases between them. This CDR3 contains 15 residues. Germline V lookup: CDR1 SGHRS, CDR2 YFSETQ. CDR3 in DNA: TGCGCCAGCGTAGCCGGGACAAACTCCTACAATGAGCAGTTCTTC. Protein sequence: CASVAGTNSYNEQFF.

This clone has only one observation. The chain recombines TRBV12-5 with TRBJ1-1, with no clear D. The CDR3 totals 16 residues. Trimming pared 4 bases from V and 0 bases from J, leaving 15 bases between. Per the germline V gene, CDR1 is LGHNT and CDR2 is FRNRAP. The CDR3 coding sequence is TGTGCTAGTGGTTCGTGGGCTGAGGGAATGAACACTGAAGCTTTCTTT. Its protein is CASGSWAEGMNTEAFF.

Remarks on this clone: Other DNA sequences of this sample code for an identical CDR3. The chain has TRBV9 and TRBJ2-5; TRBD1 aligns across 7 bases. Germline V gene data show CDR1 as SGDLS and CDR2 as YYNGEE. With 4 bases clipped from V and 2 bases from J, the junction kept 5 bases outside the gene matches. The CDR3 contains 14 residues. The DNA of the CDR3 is TGTGCCAGCAGCCCCCGGACAGGACAAGAGACCCAGTACTTC. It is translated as CASSPRTGQETQYF.

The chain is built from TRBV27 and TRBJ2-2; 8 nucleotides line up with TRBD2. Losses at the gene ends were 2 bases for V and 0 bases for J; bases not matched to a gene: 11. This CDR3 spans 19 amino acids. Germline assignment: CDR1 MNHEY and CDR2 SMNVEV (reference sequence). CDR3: CASSLTVWREDANTGELFF. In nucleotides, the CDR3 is TGTGCCAGCAGTTTAACGGTTTGGCGGGAGGATGCGAACACCGGGGAGCTGTTTTTT.

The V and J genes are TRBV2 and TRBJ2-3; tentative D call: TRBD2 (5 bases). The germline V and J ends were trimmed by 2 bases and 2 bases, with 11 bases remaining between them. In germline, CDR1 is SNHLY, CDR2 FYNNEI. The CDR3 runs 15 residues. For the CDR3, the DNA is TGTGCCAGCAGTGAAAGGGAGCCTCTCACAGATACGCAGTATTTT. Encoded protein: CASSEREPLTDTQYF.

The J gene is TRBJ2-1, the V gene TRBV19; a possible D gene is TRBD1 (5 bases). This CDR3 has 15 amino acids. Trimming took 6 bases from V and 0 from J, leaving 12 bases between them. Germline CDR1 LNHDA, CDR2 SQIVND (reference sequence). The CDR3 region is CASRQQVSSYNEQFF. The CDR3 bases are TGTGCCAGTAGACAACAGGTCAGCTCCTACAATGAGCAGTTCTTC.

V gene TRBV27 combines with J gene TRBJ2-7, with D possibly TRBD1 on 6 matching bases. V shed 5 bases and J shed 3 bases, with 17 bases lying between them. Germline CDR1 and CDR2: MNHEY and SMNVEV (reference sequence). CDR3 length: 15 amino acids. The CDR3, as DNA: TGTGCCAGCAGTATCGTGACAGGAGAGGGCTACGAGCAGTACTTC. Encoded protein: CASSIVTGEGYEQYF.

The CDR3 here is CASRTTGLFWANTEAFF. Here the CDR3 DNA reads TGTGCCAGCAGGACAACAGGGTTATTTTGGGCGAACACTGAAGCTTTCTTT. J is TRBJ1-1 and V is TRBV27; tentative D call: TRBD1 (6 bases). CDR1 is MNHEY and CDR2 is SMNVEV in the germline V gene (reference sequence). This CDR3 is built from 17 residues. Trimming took 6 bases from V and 1 from J, leaving 21 bases between them.

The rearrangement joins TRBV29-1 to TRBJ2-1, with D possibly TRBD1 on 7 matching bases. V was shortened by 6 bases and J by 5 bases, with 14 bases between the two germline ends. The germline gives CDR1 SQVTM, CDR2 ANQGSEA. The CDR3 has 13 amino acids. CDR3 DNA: TGCAGCGTGGAGGGACAGACCCACAATGAGCAGTTCTTC. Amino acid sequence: CSVEGQTHNEQFF.

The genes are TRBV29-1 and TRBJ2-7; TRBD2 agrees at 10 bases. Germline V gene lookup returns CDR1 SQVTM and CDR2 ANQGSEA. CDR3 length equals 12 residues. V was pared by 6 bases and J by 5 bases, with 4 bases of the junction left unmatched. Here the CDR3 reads CSVLAGGDEQYF. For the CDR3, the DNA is TGCAGCGTATTAGCGGGAGGTGACGAGCAGTACTTC.

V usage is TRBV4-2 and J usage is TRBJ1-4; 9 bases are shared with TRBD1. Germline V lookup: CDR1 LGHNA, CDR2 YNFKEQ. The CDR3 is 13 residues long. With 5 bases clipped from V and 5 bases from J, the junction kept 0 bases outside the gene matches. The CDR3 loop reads CASSGTGNEKLFF. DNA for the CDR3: TGTGCCAGCAGCGGGACAGGGAATGAAAAACTGTTTTTT.

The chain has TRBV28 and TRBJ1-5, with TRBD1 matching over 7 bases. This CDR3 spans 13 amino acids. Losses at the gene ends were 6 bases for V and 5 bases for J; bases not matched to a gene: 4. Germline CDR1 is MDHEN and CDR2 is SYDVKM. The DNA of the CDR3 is TGTGCCAGCAGCCGGACAGGTGATCAGCCCCAGCATTTT. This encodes CASSRTGDQPQHF.

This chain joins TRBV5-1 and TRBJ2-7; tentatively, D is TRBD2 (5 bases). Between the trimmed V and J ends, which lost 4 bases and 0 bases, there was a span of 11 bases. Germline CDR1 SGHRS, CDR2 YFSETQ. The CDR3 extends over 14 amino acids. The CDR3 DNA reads TGCGCCAGCAGCCTAGATAGCGTCTCCTACGAGCAGTACTTC. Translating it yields CASSLDSVSYEQYF.

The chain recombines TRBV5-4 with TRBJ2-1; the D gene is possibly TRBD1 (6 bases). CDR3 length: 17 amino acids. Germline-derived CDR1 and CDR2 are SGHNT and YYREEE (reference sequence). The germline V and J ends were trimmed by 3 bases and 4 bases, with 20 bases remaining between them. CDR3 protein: CASSSLLQGGLYNEQFF. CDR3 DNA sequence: TGTGCCAGCAGCTCCCTATTACAGGGTGGTCTTTACAATGAGCAGTTCTTC. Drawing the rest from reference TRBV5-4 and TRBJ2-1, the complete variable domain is ETGVTQSPTHLIKTRGQQVTLRCSSQSGHNTVSWYQQALGQGPQFIFQYYREEENGRGNFPPRFSGLQFPNYSSELNVNALELDDSALYLCASSSLLQGGLYNEQFFGPGTRLTVL.

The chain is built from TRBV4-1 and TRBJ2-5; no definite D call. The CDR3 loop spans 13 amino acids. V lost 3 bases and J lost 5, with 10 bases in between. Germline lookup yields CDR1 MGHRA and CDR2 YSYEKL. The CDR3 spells CASSQNVEETQYF. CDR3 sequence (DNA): TGCGCCAGCAGCCAGAACGTCGAGGAGACCCAGTACTTC.

This CDR3 is CASSDRQHEGEKLFF. CDR3 nucleotide sequence: TGTGCCAGCAGCGATCGACAGCACGAAGGTGAAAAACTGTTTTTT. The chain joins TRBV5-8 to TRBJ1-4; a weak D match, TRBD1 (5 bases). CDR1 and CDR2 (germline): SGHTS, YDEGEE. The CDR3 runs to 15 residues. V gave up 4 bases and J gave up 7 bases, with 17 bases separating them. The full variable domain, completed using reference TRBV5-8 and TRBJ1-4, is EAGVTQSPTHLIKTRGQQATLRCSPISGHTSVYWYQQALGLGLQFLLWYDEGEERNRGNFPPRFSGRQFPNYSSELNVNALELEDSALYLCASSDRQHEGEKLFFGSGTQLSVL.